The 20 T cell receptor beta chains presented below share a single source sample, sequenced in a study of Ad26.COV2.S vaccination and SARS-CoV-2 variants. As to treatment: over 15 received Ad26.COV2.S at low or high dose, single or two shots; roughly 5 received placebo; per-sample allocation not given. Specimens were obtained on day 63 following the first vaccine or placebo injection. Clones were read by immunoSEQ multiplex PCR, and TCRdb kept only the in-frame ones, dropping some. The repertoire holds hundreds of thousands of clones, with 87% as singletons. The sample in question was peripheral blood, obtained in a trial of Ad26.COV2.S vaccine versus placebo. These receptors originate from a person between 18 and 65 years old who received the Ad26.COV2.S COVID-19 vaccine or a placebo.

This chain uses TRBV5-1 with TRBJ2-1, with 13 bases matching TRBD2. Germline V lookup: CDR1 SGHRS, CDR2 YFSETQ. V trimming: 3 bases; J trimming: 8 bases; junction bases outside the gene matches: 5. CDR3 length equals 15 residues. For the CDR3, the DNA is TGCGCCAGCAGCTCGGGACTAGCGGGGTACGATGAGCAGTTCTTC. Translated, it gives CASSSGLAGYDEQFF. The full variable domain, completed using reference TRBV5-1 and TRBJ2-1, is KAGVTQTPRYLIKTRGQQVTLSCSPISGHRSVSWYQQTPGQGLQFLFEYFSETQRNKGNFPGRFSGRQFSNSRSEMNVSTLELGDSALYLCASSSGLAGYDEQFFGPGTRLTVL.

The V call is TRBV4-1, the J call TRBJ1-1, with 7 bases lining up with TRBD1. Trimming at V came to 4 bases and at J to 1 base, leaving 6 bases not matched to a gene. Germline CDR1 reads MGHRA; CDR2 reads YSYEKL. The CDR3 is 15 residues long. CDR3 sequence: CASSRFDRANTEAFF. The CDR3 DNA reads TGCGCCAGCAGCCGTTTCGACAGGGCGAACACTGAAGCTTTCTTT.

The gene calls are TRBV7-2 and TRBJ2-2; 7 nucleotides match TRBD2. The CDR3 has 16 residues. CDR1 and CDR2 from the germline V gene are SGHTA and FQGNSA. Trimming cost V 2 bases and J 0 bases; bases outside gene matches: 3. The CDR3 sequence is CASSLRSGANTGELFF. The CDR3 region has the DNA TGTGCCAGCAGCTTAAGGAGCGGGGCGAACACCGGGGAGCTGTTTTTT. Using reference TRBV7-2 and TRBJ2-2 for the parts outside the CDR3, the full variable domain is GAGVSQSPSNKVTEKGKDVELRCDPISGHTALYWYRQSLGQGLEFLIYFQGNSAPDKSGLPSDRFSAERTGGSVSTLTIQRTQQEDSAVYLCASSLRSGANTGELFFGEGSRLTVL.

The chain links TRBV29-1 to TRBJ2-2; weak D call: TRBD1 (6 bases). The V end was cut by 6 bases, the J end by 0 bases, with 14 bases between. Germline V gene data show CDR1 as SQVTM and CDR2 as ANQGSEA. CDR3 length equals 15 residues. CDR3 sequence: CSVPRGSTNTGELFF. The CDR3 DNA sequence: TGCAGCGTCCCGAGGGGGTCTACGAACACCGGGGAGCTGTTTTTT.

The chain couples TRBV10-3 to TRBJ1-5; D not resolved. V lost 0 bases and J 0 bases, leaving 12 bases between the germline ends. CDR3 size: 17 residues. Germline V gene data show CDR1 as ENHRY and CDR2 as SYGVKD. This CDR3 is CAISESQIKYSNQPQHF. CDR3 DNA: TGTGCCATCAGTGAGTCACAAATTAAATATAGCAATCAGCCCCAGCATTTT.

This chain links TRBV27 with TRBJ2-5; TRBD1 matches 7 bases. The V segment lost 5 bases and the J segment 1 base; nucleotides outside the gene matches: 4. This CDR3 is 14 amino acids long. Germline loops: CDR1 MNHEY, CDR2 SMNVEV (reference sequence). The CDR3 sequence is CASSRTGPQETQYF. CDR3 DNA sequence: TGTGCCAGCAGTCGGACAGGTCCCCAAGAGACCCAGTACTTC.

This clone was detected once. The gene calls are TRBV4-2 and TRBJ1-4; D may be TRBD1 (6 bases). Germline CDR1 and CDR2: LGHNA and YNFKEQ. The CDR3 extends over 16 amino acids. Trimming took off 1 base at V and 7 bases at J, with 16 bases between the two ends. The CDR3, as DNA: TGTGCCAGCAGCCAAGTCCTAACAGGGCTGTCTGAAAAACTGTTTTTT. It codes for CASSQVLTGLSEKLFF.

This chain links TRBV5-8 with TRBJ2-1; no firm D call. Trimming left V 2 bases short and J 5 bases short, with 5 bases between. The germline V gene has CDR1 SGHTS and CDR2 YDEGEE. CDR3 length: 12 amino acids. The CDR3 protein is CASSLSNNEQFF. In DNA, the CDR3 is TGTGCCAGCAGCTTATCTAACAATGAGCAGTTCTTC.

The gene calls are TRBV19 and TRBJ1-5; possible D gene TRBD1, 5 bases. The germline gives CDR1 LNHDA, CDR2 SQIVND (reference sequence). The CDR3 has 17 residues. Trimming shortened V by 1 base and J by 2 bases, and 15 bases separated the two germline ends. The CDR3 loop reads CASSIVRGGKGNQPQHF. The CDR3 DNA reads as TGTGCCAGTAGTATAGTTCGGGGGGGTAAGGGCAATCAGCCCCAGCATTTT.

In this sample, this clone turned up once. The chain couples TRBV7-2 to TRBJ1-1; D perhaps matches TRBD1 (6 bases). The CDR3 covers 15 residues. Germline CDR1 and CDR2: SGHTA and FQGNSA. V lost 8 bases to trimming and J lost 0 bases, with 16 bases between them. The CDR3 is CASALGAIMNTEAFF. The CDR3 region has the DNA TGTGCCAGCGCCTTGGGGGCTATCATGAACACTGAAGCTTTCTTT.

CDR3 sequence: CSVPGTGHLSSTDTQYF. The CDR3 DNA is TGCAGCGTCCCTGGTACGGGACACCTATCTAGCACAGATACGCAGTATTTT. J is TRBJ2-3 and V is TRBV29-1; D is perhaps TRBD1 (6 bases). This CDR3 is 17 amino acids long. V gave up 6 bases and J gave up 0 bases, with 22 bases separating them. In germline, CDR1 is SQVTM, CDR2 ANQGSEA.

The chain carries TRBV7-2 and TRBJ1-1; D is uncertain. Germline CDR1 reads SGHTA; CDR2 reads FQGNSA. The CDR3 length is 13 residues. The V end lost 4 bases, the J end lost 7 bases, and 13 bases lay between the germline ends. The CDR3: CASSSPTTLEAFF. The CDR3 DNA reads as TGTGCCAGCAGCTCCCCGACCACCCTTGAAGCTTTCTTT. Looking up the rest from reference TRBV7-2 and TRBJ1-1 gives the full variable domain: GAGVSQSPSNKVTEKGKDVELRCDPISGHTALYWYRQSLGQGLEFLIYFQGNSAPDKSGLPSDRFSAERTGGSVSTLTIQRTQQEDSAVYLCASSSPTTLEAFFGQGTRLTVV.

The rearrangement links TRBV7-9 to TRBJ1-4; possibly TRBD1 for D (6 bases). The CDR3 length is 16 residues. From germline, CDR1 is SEHNR and CDR2 FQNEAQ (reference sequence). Trimming shortened V by 1 base and J by 8 bases, and 17 bases separated the two germline ends. The CDR3 sequence is CASSLETTGSAEKLFF. The CDR3 coding sequence is TGTGCCAGCAGCTTAGAAACAACAGGGTCGGCAGAAAAACTGTTTTTT.

The CDR3 DNA is TGTGCCAGCAGTCTTTACAGCTTGAACACCATATATTTT. Translation: CASSLYSLNTIYF. The gene calls are TRBV12-3 or TRBV12-4 and TRBJ1-3; no clear D. The CDR3 loop spans 13 amino acids. The V end was cut by 5 bases, the J end by 7 bases, with 12 bases between.

V and J are TRBV7-2 and TRBJ1-1; the D is unclear. The length of the CDR3 is 14 residues. Trimming removed 1 base at V and 1 base at J, with 7 bases between. CDR1 SGHTA and CDR2 FQGNSA come from the germline V gene. CDR3 region: CASSLGLENTEAFF. CDR3 bases: TGTGCCAGCAGCTTAGGGTTAGAGAACACTGAAGCTTTCTTT.

The rearrangement links TRBV10-3 to TRBJ2-2; tentative D call: TRBD1 (5 bases). Trimming removed 5 bases from V and 2 bases from J, with 18 bases in between. The CDR3 has 17 amino acids. The germline V gene encodes CDR1 ENHRY and CDR2 SYGVKD. DNA for the CDR3: TGTGCCATCAGTCTCACGGCTTCAGGGTCCAACACCGGGGAGCTGTTTTTT. This sequence encodes CAISLTASGSNTGELFF.

The chain carries TRBV3-1 (or the pseudogene TRBV3-2) and TRBJ2-2; 10 nucleotides match TRBD2. Germline CDR1 is LGHDT and CDR2 is YNNKEL (reference sequence). The CDR3 extends over 15 amino acids. J lost 2 bases, V lost 4 bases, and 1 base had no gene match. In DNA form, the CDR3 reads TGTGCCAGCAGCCCTAGCGGGGGTAACACCGGGGAGCTGTTTTTT. This codes for CASSPSGGNTGELFF.

This chain joins TRBV2 and TRBJ1-2; no clear D gene. Trimming stripped 8 bases from V and 4 bases from J, with 11 bases between. Per the germline V gene, CDR1 is SNHLY and CDR2 is FYNNEI. This CDR3 is 12 amino acids long. CDR3 in DNA: TGTGCCAGCGGCGACCAAGCCTATGGCTACACCTTC. Translation: CASGDQAYGYTF.

The chain combines TRBV9 with TRBJ2-1, with TRBD2 identical over 7 bases. The CDR3 extends over 15 amino acids. Trimming took 3 bases from V and 7 from J; bases not matched to a gene: 10. Germline lookup yields CDR1 SGDLS and CDR2 YYNGEE. CDR3 nucleotide sequence: TGTGCCAGCAGCGCCTACAACTCCGGGGGGAATGAGCAGTTCTTC. This sequence encodes CASSAYNSGGNEQFF.

The J gene is TRBJ1-4, the V gene TRBV4-3, with no clear D. Between the trimmed V and J ends, which lost 1 base and 10 bases, there was a span of 4 bases. The germline V gene has CDR1 LGHNA and CDR2 YSLEER. This CDR3 contains 11 residues. This CDR3 is CASSQGGKLFF. As DNA, the CDR3 is TGCGCCAGCAGCCAAGGCGGAAAACTGTTTTTT.